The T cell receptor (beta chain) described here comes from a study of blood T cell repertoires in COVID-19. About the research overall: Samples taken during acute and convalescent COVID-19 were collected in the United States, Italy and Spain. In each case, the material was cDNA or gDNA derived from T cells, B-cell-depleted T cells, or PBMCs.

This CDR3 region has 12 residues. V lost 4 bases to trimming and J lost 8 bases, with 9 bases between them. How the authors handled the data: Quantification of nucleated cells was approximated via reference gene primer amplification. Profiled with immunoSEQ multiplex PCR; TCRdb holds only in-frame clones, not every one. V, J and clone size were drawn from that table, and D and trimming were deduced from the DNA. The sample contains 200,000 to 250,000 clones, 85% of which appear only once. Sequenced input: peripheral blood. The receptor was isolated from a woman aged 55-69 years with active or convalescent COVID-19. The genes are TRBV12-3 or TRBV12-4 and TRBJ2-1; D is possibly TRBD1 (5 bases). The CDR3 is CASSSGIHEQFF. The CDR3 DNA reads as TGTGCCAGCAGTTCAGGGATCCATGAGCAGTTCTTC.